The TCR beta chain described here comes from a study of human T cells and chemical hapten exposure. This clonotype was seen at least ten times. Its antigen is not known. Germline loops: CDR1 DFQATT, CDR2 SNEGSKA (reference sequence). CDR3 size: 14 residues. V was clipped by 3 bases and J by 7 bases, with 15 bases between them. Time point denoted: pre-sensitization, week 0. Treatment reported: therapeutic diphenylcyclopropenone sensitization with weekly scalp DPC. The donor pool consisted of alopecia patients aged 18 to 70 years, considered suitable for DPC. Library construction involved attaching unique molecular identifiers to individual cDNA molecules, which allowed quantitative, reproducible TCR counting. TCRdb processed the RACE reads anew with MiXCR; each CDR3 protein has one entry. The sample consists of roughly 380,000 distinct CDR3 sequences, 4% to 6% of them appearing once. Study findings and constraints: Counts of TCRs expanded at PT1 correlated positively with patch test score. Compared with pre-sensitization or healthy control sets, expanded TCRs clustered more.

The chain has TRBV20-1 and TRBJ2-2; no clear D gene. Material: whole blood, obtained in connection with sensitization to the hapten diphenylcyclopropenone (DPC). The TCR originated in a woman aged 45-60 years with alopecia areata. Some clones in this sample may be carry-over from other donors' samples. CDR3 residues: CSASAPLWNGELFF. CDR3 nucleotides: TGCAGTGCTAGTGCTCCGTTGTGGAACGGGGAGCTGTTTTTT.